This T cell receptor beta chain was documented in a study of blood T cell repertoires in COVID-19. Study as a whole: The origin of the acute and convalescent COVID-19 samples was the United States, Italy and Spain. T cells, B-cell-depleted T cells, or PBMCs provided the cDNA or gDNA that served as material.

CDR3 length: 18 residues. The trim removed 0 bases at V and 7 bases at J, leaving 15 bases unmatched. Germline-derived CDR1 and CDR2 are SGDLS and YYNGEE. As handled by the study authors: Estimation of nucleated cell counts was performed using reference gene primer amplification. Some clones are missing from TCRdb's copy, which holds only in-frame ones; the method was immunoSEQ multiplex PCR. V, J and clone size are taken as reported in that table, and D and trimming were inferred from the DNA itself. This table holds about 130,000 clones, about four fifths found once. Sample: peripheral blood. This chain uses TRBV9 with TRBJ2-1, with 8 positions matching TRBD2. This sequence originates from a woman older than 75 with acute or convalescent COVID-19. CDR3 bases: TGTGCCAGCAGCGTAGGGGGTAGCGGGACCCTCAGAAGTAATGAGCAGTTCTTC. Its translation: CASSVGGSGTLRSNEQFF.